This T cell receptor (beta chain) was recorded in a study of cytomegalovirus exposure and HLA in healthy donors. Study-level background: Sequencing of 150 million to 200 million T cells in an earlier analysis found approximately 120 million unique TCR beta sequences.

This PCR relied on a set of 60 Vbeta primers and 13 Jbeta primers. TCRdb's copy holds only in-frame clones and misses some; the assay was immunoSEQ multiplex PCR. The sample lists 130,000 or so clones; approximately 65% were seen once. Between the trimmed V and J ends, which lost 5 bases and 0 bases, there was a span of 14 bases. This CDR3 comprises 16 residues. CDR1 and CDR2 from the germline V gene are LNHDA and SQIVND (reference sequence). Details on this clone: As yet, its antigen is unknown.

Study-wide results and limits: The number of N-insertions in an Asian-associated ancestry cluster was reportedly below the approximately 690-donor mean in a later analysis. When analyzed later, the rates of TCR association showed variation by HLA locus, with DRB1 the most and HLA-C the fewest.

Specimen: PBMCs. This receptor was obtained from a man aged 18 to 29 in good health and CMV-seronegative. The chain couples TRBV19 to TRBJ1-5; D is ambiguous. The CDR3 region has the DNA TGTGCCAGTAGTTGGGCATCTGAGTATAGCAATCAGCCCCAGCATTTT. Residues: CASSWASEYSNQPQHF.